This T cell receptor (beta chain) was identified during a study of beta chain features in type 1 diabetes. With regard to this clone: Its specificity is unknown.

With 4 bases clipped from V and 8 bases from J, the junction kept 7 bases outside the gene matches. The length of the CDR3 is 13 residues. The V gene's germline CDR1 is MDHEN and CDR2 SYDVKM. General study findings and limits: Junctions at VDJ sites from type 1 diabetes patients had fewer insertions and more deletions. The similarity of naive, central memory and Treg TCRB repertoires appeared greater among patients than among healthy donors. Shorter templates might be favored by PCR, and equally so in patients and in controls. TCRB CDR3s were moderately but significantly shorter in Type 1 diabetes patients in all four CD4+ subsets.

Expressed TCRB transcripts got sequenced, as all isolated RNA was reverse transcribed. The protocol was immunoSEQ multiplex PCR, while the TCRdb copy is restricted to in-frame clones and leaves out a portion. The sample holds hundreds of thousands of clones; under 15% are singletons and the top ten take approximately 0.022%. Via CD45RO/CCR7/CD25/CD127/CD95/CD27, cells of the CD4+ naive, central memory, regulatory and stem cell-like memory subsets were sorted. The chain carries TRBV28 and TRBJ1-1; 7 nucleotides agree with TRBD1. Sequenced: naive CD4+ T cells from blood. The clonotype originates from a man aged 18 to 35 with type 1 diabetes. Written as DNA, the CDR3 is TGTGCCAGCAGTTATGCCGGGACAGACGAAGCTTTCTTT. Its protein product is CASSYAGTDEAFF.